The 28 T cell receptor beta chains listed next were all sequenced from one sample in a study of OX40 agonist ivuxolimab in advanced cancers. Clones were read by immunoSEQ multiplex PCR, and TCRdb kept only the in-frame ones, dropping some. The profile shows about 82,000 clones, 70% to 90% of them singletons. The specimen comprised CD4+ or CD8+ T cells sorted from blood, sampled in a trial of the OX40 agonist ivuxolimab. Receptors originate from an adult with an advanced solid tumor such as melanoma, head and neck, liver or kidney cancer.

The J gene is TRBJ2-1, the V gene TRBV2; 7 bases agree with TRBD1. The CDR3 extends over 16 amino acids. The ends lost 4 bases at V and 8 bases at J; junction bases unmatched: 14. Germline values: CDR1 SNHLY, CDR2 FYNNEI. The CDR3 is CASSGQGQQSGDEQFF. CDR3 sequence (DNA): TGTGCCAGCAGTGGACAGGGCCAACAATCTGGAGATGAGCAGTTCTTC.

This clone was seen more than once but under ten times. The V and J genes are TRBV6-1 and TRBJ1-1; TRBD1 is a possible D gene (6 bases). Trimming removed 4 bases at V and 4 bases at J, with 16 bases between. CDR1 MNHNS and CDR2 SASEGT come from the germline V gene. This CDR3 spans 15 amino acids. Here the CDR3 reads CASSGRGQGGTEAFF. CDR3 nucleotide sequence: TGTGCCAGCAGTGGCCGGGGACAAGGGGGCACTGAAGCTTTCTTT.

This clone turned up a few times. V is TRBV18 and J is TRBJ2-1; D call uncertain. The CDR3 loop spans 16 amino acids. Germline V gene sequence: CDR1 KGHSH, CDR2 LQKENI. V was pared by 2 bases and J by 1 base, with 12 bases between. CDR3 bases: TGTGCCAGCTCACCAGCCGGGTTTTCTTCCTACAATGAGCAGTTCTTC. Its protein product is CASSPAGFSSYNEQFF.

The CDR3, as DNA: TGCAGCGTTCGCCACAGACAGGGAAACAACGAGCAGTACTTC. The encoded protein is CSVRHRQGNNEQYF. This chain joins TRBV29-1 and TRBJ2-7; 7 bases match TRBD1. The CDR3 is 14 amino acids. With V trimmed by 5 bases and J by 5 bases, 12 bases remained unmatched. CDR1 is SQVTM, CDR2 ANQGSEA, per germline.

This chain links TRBV4-2 with TRBJ2-7; 7 bases agree with TRBD1. Per the germline V gene, CDR1 is LGHNA and CDR2 is YNFKEQ. The CDR3 sequence is 15 residues long. J gave up 7 bases and V 4 bases, and 13 bases lay outside the gene matches. The CDR3: CASSRTGTARGEQYF. DNA of the CDR3: TGTGCCAGCAGCCGAACCGGGACAGCTCGAGGAGAGCAGTACTTC.

This clone has just one count. The chain links TRBV27 to TRBJ1-5; maybe TRBD1 (6 bases). Germline lookup yields CDR1 MNHEY and CDR2 SMNVEV (reference sequence). Trimming stripped 2 bases from V and 7 bases from J, with 9 bases between. This CDR3 has 13 residues. The CDR3 is CASSLAGDQPQHF. In nucleotides, the CDR3 is TGTGCCAGCAGTTTAGCAGGGGACCAGCCCCAGCATTTT.

This chain connects TRBV7-6 to TRBJ2-1; the D gene is possibly TRBD1 (5 bases). CDR1 is SGHVS, CDR2 FNYEAQ, per germline. V shed 5 bases and J shed 2 bases, with 10 bases lying between them. The CDR3 sequence is 14 residues long. CDR3 DNA sequence: TGTGCCAGCAGCCCCCAGGGTCCCTACAATGAGCAGTTCTTC. Residues: CASSPQGPYNEQFF.

The CDR3 protein is CASSQDEPYAGELFF. The CDR3 DNA follows: TGTGCCAGCAGCCAAGACGAACCCTATGCGGGGGAGCTGTTTTTT. The chain is built from TRBV4-2 and TRBJ2-2; no firm D call. CDR1 and CDR2 from the germline V gene are LGHNA and YNFKEQ. The CDR3 covers 15 residues. Trimming pared 0 bases from V and 8 bases from J, leaving 13 bases between.

V gene TRBV7-3 combines with J gene TRBJ2-7, with D possibly matching TRBD1 (6 bases). The germline V and J ends were trimmed by 1 base and 0 bases, with 10 bases remaining between them. The CDR3 is made up of 15 amino acids. In germline, CDR1 is SGHTA, CDR2 FQGTGA. As DNA, the CDR3 is TGTGCCAGCAGCTTAAAGGGGGACGGCTCCTACGAGCAGTACTTC. Its protein is CASSLKGDGSYEQYF.

The V call is TRBV11-2, the J call TRBJ1-1; 8 nucleotides align to TRBD1. V lost 5 bases and J lost 1; bases outside the gene matches: 6. This CDR3 comprises 15 residues. The germline V gene has CDR1 SGHAT and CDR2 FQNNGV. This CDR3 reads CASSRGQGGNTEAFF. The CDR3 nucleotides read TGTGCCAGCAGCAGAGGACAGGGCGGGAACACTGAAGCTTTCTTT.

The rearrangement uses TRBV5-8 and TRBJ2-3, with a tentative D call TRBD1 (6 bases). The CDR3 length is 14 residues. Germline CDR1 and CDR2: SGHTS and YDEGEE. V dropped 5 bases and J dropped 5 bases, with 15 bases sitting between them. CDR3 loop: CASRIQGLLDTQYF. Written as DNA, the CDR3 is TGTGCCAGCAGGATACAGGGTTTGTTAGATACGCAGTATTTT.

The chain carries TRBV29-1 and TRBJ1-3, with D perhaps matching TRBD1 (5 bases). The CDR3 totals 14 residues. Germline-derived CDR1 and CDR2 are SQVTM and ANQGSEA. Trimming cost V 4 bases and J 0 bases, with 10 bases left between them. CDR3 sequence (DNA): TGCAGCGTTGCCCCGGGACTCTCTGGAAACACCATATATTTT. This translates into CSVAPGLSGNTIYF. Drawing the rest from reference TRBV29-1 and TRBJ1-3, the complete variable domain is SAVISQKPSRDICQRGTSLTIQCQVDSQVTMMFWYRQQPGQSLTLIATANQGSEATYESGFVIDKFPISRPNLTFSTLTVSNMSPEDSSIYLCSVAPGLSGNTIYFGEGSWLTVV.

The V and J genes are TRBV7-2 and TRBJ1-4, with 9 bases identical to TRBD1. Germline V CDR1 and CDR2: SGHTA, FQGNSA. V lost 5 bases and J lost 3; bases outside the gene matches: 1. The CDR3 is made up of 14 amino acids. The CDR3 region is CASSRDRANEKLFF. The CDR3 coding sequence is TGTGCCAGCAGCCGGGACAGGGCTAATGAAAAACTGTTTTTT.

The chain recombines TRBV6-1 with TRBJ1-5; D may be TRBD1 (6 bases). The CDR3 has 15 amino acids. Trimming took 7 bases from V and 0 from J, leaving 13 bases between them. The V gene's germline CDR1 is MNHNS and CDR2 SASEGT. CDR3 protein: CASNPSGASNQPQHF. DNA of the CDR3: TGTGCCAGCAACCCCTCAGGGGCTAGCAATCAGCCCCAGCATTTT.

The V call is TRBV11-2, the J call TRBJ2-1; D might be TRBD2 (6 bases). This CDR3 comprises 15 residues. CDR1 is SGHAT and CDR2 is FQNNGV in the germline V gene. Trimming removed 5 bases at V and 5 bases at J, with 16 bases between. The CDR3 here is CASSPSGVLDNEQFF. DNA of the CDR3: TGTGCCAGCAGCCCTTCGGGAGTTCTCGACAATGAGCAGTTCTTC. The complete variable domain, with remaining parts taken from reference TRBV11-2 and TRBJ2-1, reads EAGVAQSPRYKIIEKRQSVAFWCNPISGHATLYWYQQILGQGPKLLIQFQNNGVVDDSQLPKDRFSAERLKGVDSTLKIQPAKLEDSAVYLCASSPSGVLDNEQFFGPGTRLTVL.

V and J are TRBV9 and TRBJ2-5; D is possibly TRBD2 (5 bases). The CDR3 has 16 residues. Germline loops: CDR1 SGDLS, CDR2 YYNGEE. Trimming cost V 2 bases and J 2 bases, with 16 bases left between them. As DNA, the CDR3 is TGTGCCAGCAGCGTGAGTCCCGGGGTGGTTCAAGAGACCCAGTACTTC. Translated, it gives CASSVSPGVVQETQYF.

The chain is built from TRBV2 and TRBJ1-1; D gene ambiguous. The ends were cut back, 3 bases at V and 6 bases at J, with 11 bases in the middle. CDR1 SNHLY and CDR2 FYNNEI come from the germline V gene. There are 13 residues in the CDR3. The CDR3 coding sequence is TGTGCCAGCAGTGAGGGGATCCACGCTGAAGCTTTCTTT. Protein: CASSEGIHAEAFF.

This clone was seen once. The J gene is TRBJ2-1, the V gene TRBV5-8; D perhaps matches TRBD1 (6 bases). There are 15 residues in the CDR3. Trimming removed 0 bases from V and 4 bases from J, with 11 bases in between. Germline CDR1 and CDR2: SGHTS and YDEGEE. The CDR3 region has the DNA TGTGCCAGCAGCTTGGTGGACAGAGATTACAATGAGCAGTTCTTC. Amino acids: CASSLVDRDYNEQFF. Based on the CDR3 plus reference TRBV5-8 and TRBJ2-1, the full variable domain is EAGVTQSPTHLIKTRGQQATLRCSPISGHTSVYWYQQALGLGLQFLLWYDEGEERNRGNFPPRFSGRQFPNYSSELNVNALELEDSALYLCASSLVDRDYNEQFFGPGTRLTVL.

This sequence joins TRBV9 and TRBJ1-6; no reliable D call. CDR3 size: 16 residues. The V gene's germline CDR1 is SGDLS and CDR2 YYNGEE. Trimming left V 0 bases short and J 7 bases short, with 14 bases between. DNA of the CDR3: TGTGCCAGCAGCGTAGGAGGCGTTACCCGGAATTCACCCCTCCACTTT. Translating gives CASSVGGVTRNSPLHF. The full variable domain, completed using reference TRBV9 and TRBJ1-6, is DSGVTQTPKHLITATGQRVTLRCSPRSGDLSVYWYQQSLDQGLQFLIQYYNGEERAKGNILERFSAQQFPDLHSELNLSSLELGDSALYFCASSVGGVTRNSPLHFGNGTRLTVT.

The CDR3 here is CASRRDREAYEQYF. CDR3 nucleotides: TGTGCCAGCAGGCGGGACAGGGAGGCCTACGAGCAGTACTTC. The rearrangement links TRBV6-1 to TRBJ2-7, with 9 bases that match TRBD1. Germline V gene sequence: CDR1 MNHNS, CDR2 SASEGT. The CDR3 is made up of 14 amino acids. V trimming: 6 bases; J trimming: 2 bases; junction bases outside the gene matches: 5.

The chain couples TRBV5-1 to TRBJ2-1, with D perhaps matching TRBD1 or TRBD2 (5 bases each). This CDR3 contains 15 residues. V was cut by 4 bases and J by 1 base, with 12 bases left in between. The germline V gene has CDR1 SGHRS and CDR2 YFSETQ. CDR3 bases: TGCGCCAGCAGCCACGGGACGGAGTCCTACAATGAGCAGTTCTTC. Amino acids: CASSHGTESYNEQFF. Supplemented by reference TRBV5-1 and TRBJ2-1, the full variable domain reads KAGVTQTPRYLIKTRGQQVTLSCSPISGHRSVSWYQQTPGQGLQFLFEYFSETQRNKGNFPGRFSGRQFSNSRSEMNVSTLELGDSALYLCASSHGTESYNEQFFGPGTRLTVL.

This clone came up a few times. This chain links TRBV7-8 with TRBJ2-5; TRBD2 matches at 8 bases. Germline V lookup: CDR1 SGHVS, CDR2 FQNEAQ. CDR3 length: 14 amino acids. Trimming at V came to 3 bases and at J to 2 bases, leaving 2 bases not matched to a gene. CDR3 nucleotides: TGTGCCAGCAGCTTCGGGGGGGGGCAAGAGACCCAGTACTTC. This codes for CASSFGGGQETQYF. Full variable domain (outside the CDR3, taken from reference TRBV7-8 and TRBJ2-5): GAGVSQSPRYKVAKRGQDVALRCDPISGHVSLFWYQQALGQGPEFLTYFQNEAQLDKSGLPSDRFFAERPEGSVSTLKIQRTQQEDSAVYLCASSFGGGQETQYFGPGTRLLVL.

This clone is deemed medium-sized. The chain has TRBV7-3 and TRBJ2-7; TRBD2 agrees at 9 bases. The CDR3 has 14 residues. J was trimmed by 7 bases and V by 2 bases; bases with no gene match: 6. Germline V gene data show CDR1 as SGHTA and CDR2 as FQGTGA. In nucleotides, the CDR3 is TGTGCCAGCAGCTTAGGGACTAGCCCCGGGGAGCAGTACTTC. It encodes CASSLGTSPGEQYF.

This clone came up a few times. The rearrangement joins TRBV18 to TRBJ1-3; 7 nucleotides line up with TRBD1. The CDR3 length is 14 residues. Germline trimming cut 1 base from V and 6 bases from J; bases unmatched to any gene: 3. CDR1 is KGHSH and CDR2 is LQKENI in the germline V gene. The CDR3 protein is CASSPLQGLNTIYF. The CDR3 DNA reads as TGTGCCAGCTCACCACTACAGGGGCTAAACACCATATATTTT.

J is TRBJ2-7 and V is TRBV5-1; 7 bases are a match to TRBD2. V gave up 0 bases and J gave up 6 bases; unmatched junction bases: 9. The germline V gene has CDR1 SGHRS and CDR2 YFSETQ. The CDR3 consists of 15 residues. The CDR3 sequence: CASSLARGNPSEQYF. The CDR3 nucleotides read TGCGCCAGCAGCTTGGCGCGGGGGAACCCCTCCGAGCAGTACTTC.

This clone was detected a few times. The chain uses TRBV7-8 and TRBJ1-2; D gene uncertain. The germline V gene encodes CDR1 SGHVS and CDR2 FQNEAQ. The CDR3 sequence is 15 residues long. V was pared by 0 bases and J by 4 bases, with 12 bases between. The CDR3 protein is CASSLAEVGAYGYTF. CDR3 sequence (DNA): TGTGCCAGCAGCTTAGCCGAGGTCGGAGCCTATGGCTACACCTTC.

The chain couples TRBV7-9 to TRBJ1-5; 9 positions agree with TRBD1. The CDR3 is 14 amino acids. Per germline, CDR1 SEHNR and CDR2 FQNEAQ (reference sequence). V shed 5 bases, J shed 5 bases, and the junction held 4 bases outside the gene matches. The CDR3 DNA reads TGTGCCAGCAGCCCGGGACAGGGTTATCAGCCCCAGCATTTT. Residues: CASSPGQGYQPQHF.

The rearrangement uses TRBV5-5 and TRBJ1-4; D remains ambiguous. The CDR3 runs 14 residues. V was pared by 2 bases and J by 7 bases, with 12 bases between. CDR1 and CDR2 (germline): SGHKS, YYEKEE (reference sequence). The CDR3 nucleotides are TGTGCCAGCAGCTTAAAAGGGTACGGTGAAAAACTGTTTTTT. Translation gives CASSLKGYGEKLFF.